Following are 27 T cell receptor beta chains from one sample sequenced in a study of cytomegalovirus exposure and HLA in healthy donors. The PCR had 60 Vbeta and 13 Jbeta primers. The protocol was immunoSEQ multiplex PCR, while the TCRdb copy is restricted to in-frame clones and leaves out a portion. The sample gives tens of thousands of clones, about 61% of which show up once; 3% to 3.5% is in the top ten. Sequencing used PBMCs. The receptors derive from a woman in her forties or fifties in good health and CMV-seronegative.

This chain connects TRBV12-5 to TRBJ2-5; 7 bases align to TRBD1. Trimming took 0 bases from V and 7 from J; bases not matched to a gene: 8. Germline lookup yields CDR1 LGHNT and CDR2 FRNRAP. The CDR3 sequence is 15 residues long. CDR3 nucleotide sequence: TGTGCTAGTGGTTTGGTACAGGGGCCCCTTTGGACCCAGTACTTC. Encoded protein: CASGLVQGPLWTQYF.

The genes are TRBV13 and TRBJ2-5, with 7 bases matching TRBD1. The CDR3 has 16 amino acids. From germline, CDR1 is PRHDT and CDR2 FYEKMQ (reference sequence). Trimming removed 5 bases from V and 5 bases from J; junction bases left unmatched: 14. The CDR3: CASSPRSSGGLETQYF. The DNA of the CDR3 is TGTGCCAGCAGCCCACGCTCGTCAGGGGGATTGGAGACCCAGTACTTC.

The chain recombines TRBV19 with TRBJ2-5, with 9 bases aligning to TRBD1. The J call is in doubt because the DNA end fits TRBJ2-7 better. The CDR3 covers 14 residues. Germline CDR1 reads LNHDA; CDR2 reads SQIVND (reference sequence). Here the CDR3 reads CASGRTGVGSEQYF. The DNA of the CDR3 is TGTGCCAGTGGACGGACAGGGGTCGGGAGCGAGCAGTACTTC.

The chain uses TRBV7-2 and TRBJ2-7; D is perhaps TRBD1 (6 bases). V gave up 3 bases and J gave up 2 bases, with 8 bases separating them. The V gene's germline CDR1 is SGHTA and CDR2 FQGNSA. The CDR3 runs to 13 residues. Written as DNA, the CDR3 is TGTGCCAGCAGCTTGGACAGTACCTACGAGCAGTACTTC. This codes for CASSLDSTYEQYF.

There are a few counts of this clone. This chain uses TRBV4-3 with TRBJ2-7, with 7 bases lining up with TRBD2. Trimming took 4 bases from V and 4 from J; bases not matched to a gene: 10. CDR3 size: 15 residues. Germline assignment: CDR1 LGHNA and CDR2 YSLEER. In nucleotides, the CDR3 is TGCGCCAGCAGCCCATCCAGCGGGAAGCTGTACGAGCAGTACTTC. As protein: CASSPSSGKLYEQYF.

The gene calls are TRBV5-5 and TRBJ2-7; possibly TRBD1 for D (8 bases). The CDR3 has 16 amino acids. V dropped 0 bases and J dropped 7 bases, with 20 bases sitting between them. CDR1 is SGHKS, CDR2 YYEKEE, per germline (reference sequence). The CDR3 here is CASSLVFTGGDWEQYF. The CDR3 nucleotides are TGTGCCAGCAGCTTGGTTTTCACAGGGGGGGATTGGGAGCAGTACTTC.

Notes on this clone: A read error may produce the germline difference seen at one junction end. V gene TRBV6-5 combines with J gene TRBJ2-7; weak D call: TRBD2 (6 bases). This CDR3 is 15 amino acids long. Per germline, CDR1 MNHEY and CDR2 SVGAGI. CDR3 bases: TGTGCCAGCCTCCAGGGAGCGGGTGCCCCCTATGAGCAGTACTTC. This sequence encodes CASLQGAGAPYEQYF.

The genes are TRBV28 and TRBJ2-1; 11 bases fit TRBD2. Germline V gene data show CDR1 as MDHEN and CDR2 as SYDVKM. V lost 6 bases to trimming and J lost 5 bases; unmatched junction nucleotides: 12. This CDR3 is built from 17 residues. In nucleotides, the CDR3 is TGTGCCAGCAGAGGGGGTAGCGGGAGGGTGGGGAACAATGAGCAGTTCTTC. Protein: CASRGGSGRVGNNEQFF.

The CDR3 region has the DNA TGTGCCAGCAGCTGGGCGGGGGCTGGGGCCAACGTCCTGACTTTC. Encoded protein: CASSWAGAGANVLTF. The chain is built from TRBV7-8 and TRBJ2-6, with TRBD2 identical over 7 bases. Germline V lookup: CDR1 SGHVS, CDR2 FQNEAQ. CDR3 size: 15 residues. The V gene end was trimmed by 4 bases and the J gene end by 2 bases; junction bases not matched to a gene: 2.

In DNA, the CDR3 is TGTGCCAGCAGCTCCCGTCAGGGGGCGAACACTGAAGCTTTCTTT. Protein: CASSSRQGANTEAFF. The V and J genes are TRBV7-8 and TRBJ1-1, with 8 positions matching TRBD1. The germline V gene has CDR1 SGHVS and CDR2 FQNEAQ. After removal of 4 bases from V and 1 base from J, the junction contained 5 bases not matched to a gene. This CDR3 region has 15 residues.

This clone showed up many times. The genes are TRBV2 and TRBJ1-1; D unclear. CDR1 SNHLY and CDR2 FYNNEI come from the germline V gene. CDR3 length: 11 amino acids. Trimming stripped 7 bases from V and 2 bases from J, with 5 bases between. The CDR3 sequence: CASNLNTEAFF. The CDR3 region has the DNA TGTGCCAGCAACCTAAACACTGAAGCTTTCTTT.

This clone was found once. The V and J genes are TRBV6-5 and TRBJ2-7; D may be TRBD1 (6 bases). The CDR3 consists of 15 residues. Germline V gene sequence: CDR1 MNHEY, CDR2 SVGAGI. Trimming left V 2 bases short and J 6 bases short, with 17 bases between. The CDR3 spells CASSYGYPGVFEQYF. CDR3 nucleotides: TGTGCCAGCAGTTACGGGTACCCAGGGGTTTTCGAGCAGTACTTC.

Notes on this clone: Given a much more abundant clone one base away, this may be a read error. The CDR3 bases are TGTGCCAGCAGCCCAAGGGGGTTTGCGGGGGATGAAAAACTGTTTTTT. This translates into CASSPRGFAGDEKLFF. This chain uses TRBV7-6 with TRBJ1-4, with D possibly being TRBD1 (6 bases). Looked up from germline, CDR1 is SGHVS and CDR2 is FNYEAQ. The CDR3 has 16 residues. Trimming stripped 5 bases from V and 6 bases from J, with 19 bases between. Using reference TRBV7-6 and TRBJ1-4 for the parts outside the CDR3, the full variable domain is GAGVSQSPRYKVTKRGQDVALRCDPISGHVSLYWYRQALGQGPEFLTYFNYEAQQDKSGLPNDRFSAERPEGSISTLTIQRTEQRDSAMYRCASSPRGFAGDEKLFFGSGTQLSVL.

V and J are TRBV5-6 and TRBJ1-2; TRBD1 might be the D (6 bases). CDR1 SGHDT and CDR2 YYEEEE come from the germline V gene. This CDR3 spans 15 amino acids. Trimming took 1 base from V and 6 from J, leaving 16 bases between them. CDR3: CASSLTGTGPHGYTF. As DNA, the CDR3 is TGTGCCAGCAGCTTGACTGGTACAGGGCCCCATGGCTACACCTTC.

The CDR3 DNA follows: TGTGCCAGCAGTCATATACAGGGGGTCGGCTACACCTTC. Protein: CASSHIQGVGYTF. This chain joins TRBV6-5 and TRBJ1-2; TRBD1 agrees at 8 bases. This CDR3 is built from 13 residues. Germline values: CDR1 MNHEY, CDR2 SVGAGI. V was pared by 5 bases and J by 8 bases, with 7 bases of the junction left unmatched.

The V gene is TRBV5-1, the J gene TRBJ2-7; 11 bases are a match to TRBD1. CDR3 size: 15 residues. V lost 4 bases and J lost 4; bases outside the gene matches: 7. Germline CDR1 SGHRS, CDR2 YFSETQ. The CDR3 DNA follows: TGCGCCAGCAGCCCGGGACAGGGGGAAAGGTACGAGCAGTACTTC. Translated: CASSPGQGERYEQYF.

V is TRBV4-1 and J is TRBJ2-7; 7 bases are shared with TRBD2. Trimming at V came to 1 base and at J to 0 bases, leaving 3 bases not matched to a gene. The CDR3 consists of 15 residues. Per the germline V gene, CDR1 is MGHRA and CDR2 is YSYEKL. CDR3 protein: CASSQAGGLSYEQYF. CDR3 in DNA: TGCGCCAGCAGCCAAGCGGGAGGTCTCTCCTACGAGCAGTACTTC.

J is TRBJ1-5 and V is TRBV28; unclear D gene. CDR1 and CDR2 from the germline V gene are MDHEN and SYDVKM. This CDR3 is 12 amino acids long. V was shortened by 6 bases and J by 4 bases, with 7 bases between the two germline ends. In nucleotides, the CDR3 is TGTGCCAGCAGGGACTTGAATCAGCCCCAGCATTTT. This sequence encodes CASRDLNQPQHF.

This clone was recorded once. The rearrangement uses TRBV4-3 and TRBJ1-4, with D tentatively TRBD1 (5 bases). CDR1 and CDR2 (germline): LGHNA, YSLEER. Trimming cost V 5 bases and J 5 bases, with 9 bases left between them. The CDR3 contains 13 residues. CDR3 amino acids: CASSYDRNEKLFF. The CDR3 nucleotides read TGCGCCAGCAGCTACGACAGAAATGAAAAACTGTTTTTT.

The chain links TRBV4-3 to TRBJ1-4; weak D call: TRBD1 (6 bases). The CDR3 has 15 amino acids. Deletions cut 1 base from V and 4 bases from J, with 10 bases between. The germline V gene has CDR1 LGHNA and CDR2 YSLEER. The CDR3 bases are TGCGCCAGCAGCCAAGTTGGCAGGGGTAATGAAAAACTGTTTTTT. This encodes CASSQVGRGNEKLFF.

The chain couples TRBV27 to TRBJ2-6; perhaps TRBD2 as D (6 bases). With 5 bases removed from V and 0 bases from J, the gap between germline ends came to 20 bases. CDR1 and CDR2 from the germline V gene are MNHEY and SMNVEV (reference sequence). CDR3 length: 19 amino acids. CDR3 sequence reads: CASSPYGGGFYSGANVLTF. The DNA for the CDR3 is TGTGCCAGCAGTCCATACGGTGGGGGGTTTTACTCTGGGGCCAACGTCCTGACTTTC.

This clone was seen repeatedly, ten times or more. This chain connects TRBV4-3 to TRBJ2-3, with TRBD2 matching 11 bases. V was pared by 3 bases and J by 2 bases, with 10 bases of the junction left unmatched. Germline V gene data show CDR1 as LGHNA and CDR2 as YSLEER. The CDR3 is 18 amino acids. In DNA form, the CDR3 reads TGCGCCAGCAGCCAGACCCTTAGCGGGAGGGCCTTCACAGATACGCAGTATTTT. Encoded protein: CASSQTLSGRAFTDTQYF.

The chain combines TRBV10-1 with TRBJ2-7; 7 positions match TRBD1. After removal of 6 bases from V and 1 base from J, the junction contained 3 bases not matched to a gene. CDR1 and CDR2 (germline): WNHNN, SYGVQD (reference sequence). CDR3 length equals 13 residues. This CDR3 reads CASRRGQSYEQYF. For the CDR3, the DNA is TGCGCCAGCAGAAGGGGACAGTCCTACGAGCAGTACTTC.

CDR3: CASSQLQDHGTEAFF. CDR3 coding DNA: TGCGCCAGCAGCCAACTACAGGATCATGGCACTGAAGCTTTCTTT. V usage is TRBV4-3 and J usage is TRBJ1-1, with D possibly matching TRBD1 (5 bases). Germline values: CDR1 LGHNA, CDR2 YSLEER. Trimming removed 2 bases at V and 4 bases at J, with 14 bases between. There are 15 residues in the CDR3.

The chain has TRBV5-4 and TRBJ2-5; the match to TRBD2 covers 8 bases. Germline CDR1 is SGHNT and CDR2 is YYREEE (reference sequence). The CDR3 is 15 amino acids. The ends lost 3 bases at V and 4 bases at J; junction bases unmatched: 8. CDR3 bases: TGTGCCAGCAGCTCAGGGACTAGGGGTAGAGAGACCCAGTACTTC. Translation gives CASSSGTRGRETQYF.

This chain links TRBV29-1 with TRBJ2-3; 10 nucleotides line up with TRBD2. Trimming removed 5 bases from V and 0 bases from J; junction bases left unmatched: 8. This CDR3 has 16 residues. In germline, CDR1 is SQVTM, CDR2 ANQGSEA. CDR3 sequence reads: CSVTPWTSGSTDTQYF. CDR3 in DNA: TGCAGCGTTACTCCTTGGACTAGCGGAAGCACAGATACGCAGTATTTT.

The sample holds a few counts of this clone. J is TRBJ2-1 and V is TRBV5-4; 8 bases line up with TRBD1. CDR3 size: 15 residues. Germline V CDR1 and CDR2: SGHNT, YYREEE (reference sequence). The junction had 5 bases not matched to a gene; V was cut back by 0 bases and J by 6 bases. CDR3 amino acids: CASSLGTGTSNEQFF. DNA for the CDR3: TGTGCCAGCAGCTTGGGGACAGGGACCTCCAATGAGCAGTTCTTC.